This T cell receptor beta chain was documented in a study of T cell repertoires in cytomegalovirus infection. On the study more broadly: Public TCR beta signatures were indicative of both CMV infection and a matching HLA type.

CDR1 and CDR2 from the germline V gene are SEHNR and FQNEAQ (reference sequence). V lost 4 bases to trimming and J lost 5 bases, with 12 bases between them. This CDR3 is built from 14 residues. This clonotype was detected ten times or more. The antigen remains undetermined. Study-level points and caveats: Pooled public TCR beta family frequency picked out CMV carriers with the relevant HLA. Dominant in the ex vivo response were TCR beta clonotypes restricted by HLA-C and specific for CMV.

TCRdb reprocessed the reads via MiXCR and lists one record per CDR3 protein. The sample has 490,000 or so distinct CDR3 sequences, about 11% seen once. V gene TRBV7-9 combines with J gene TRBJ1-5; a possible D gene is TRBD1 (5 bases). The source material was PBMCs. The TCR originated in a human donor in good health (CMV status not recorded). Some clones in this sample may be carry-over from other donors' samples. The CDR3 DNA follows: TGTGCCAGCAGCTCCGACAGTACTTATCAGCCCCAGCATTTT. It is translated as CASSSDSTYQPQHF.